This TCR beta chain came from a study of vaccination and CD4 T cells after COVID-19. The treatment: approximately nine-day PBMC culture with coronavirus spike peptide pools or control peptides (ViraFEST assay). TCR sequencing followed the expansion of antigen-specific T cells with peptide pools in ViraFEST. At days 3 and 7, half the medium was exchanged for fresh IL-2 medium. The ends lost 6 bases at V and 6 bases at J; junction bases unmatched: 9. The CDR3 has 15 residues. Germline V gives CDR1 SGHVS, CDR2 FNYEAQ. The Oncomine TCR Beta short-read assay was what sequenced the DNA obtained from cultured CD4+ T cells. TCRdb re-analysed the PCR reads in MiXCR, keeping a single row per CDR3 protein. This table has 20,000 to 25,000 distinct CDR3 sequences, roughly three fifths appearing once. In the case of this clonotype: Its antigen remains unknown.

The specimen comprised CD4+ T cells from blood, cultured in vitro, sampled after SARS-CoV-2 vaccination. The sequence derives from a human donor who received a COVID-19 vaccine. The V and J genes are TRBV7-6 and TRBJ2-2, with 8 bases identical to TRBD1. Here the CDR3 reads CASRMTGDWAGELFF. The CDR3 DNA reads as TGTGCCAGCAGAATGACAGGGGATTGGGCCGGGGAGCTGTTTTTT.